The 8 T cell receptor beta chains in this list originate from one sample, sequenced in a study of human T cells and chemical hapten exposure. Documented time point: healthy volunteer bleed at 2 weeks. The authors' total RNA extraction used unfractionated whole blood. MiXCR, applied by TCRdb to the RACE reads, yields one record per CDR3 protein. The sample includes around 130,000 distinct CDR3 sequences, approximately 10% seen only once; the top ten take about 1.8%. The sequencing input was whole blood. These receptors all stem from a male donor in good health. Some clones in this sample may be carry-over from other donors' samples.

There are many counts of this clonotype. The chain links TRBV7-9 to TRBJ2-7; D may be TRBD1 (5 bases). Germline V gene data show CDR1 as SEHNR and CDR2 as FQNEAQ (reference sequence). The CDR3 has 17 amino acids. Trimming took 2 bases from V and 2 from J, leaving 19 bases between them. CDR3 in DNA: TGTGCCAGCAGCTTAACCCCGGACACCGTTCGAACCTACGAGCAGTACTTC. It is translated as CASSLTPDTVRTYEQYF.

This clonotype was found a few times. The germline gene is not matched at one end of the junction; a read error may be the cause. This chain links TRBV6-5 with TRBJ2-4; TRBD1 might be the D (6 bases). Germline V CDR1 and CDR2: MNHEY, SVGAGI. This CDR3 contains 13 residues. The CDR3 loop is CASSYAQGQLSFF. In DNA form, the CDR3 reads TGTGCCAGCAGTTACGCGCAGGGACAACTCTCCTTCTTC.

This chain links TRBV29-1 with TRBJ2-2; a weak D match, TRBD2 (7 bases). This CDR3 region has 17 residues. Germline values: CDR1 SQVTM, CDR2 ANQGSEA. The germline V and J ends were trimmed by 7 bases and 4 bases, with 25 bases remaining between them. The CDR3 spells CSATTGRGPGGTGELFF. For the CDR3, the DNA is TGCAGCGCGACCACAGGGCGGGGGCCTGGGGGCACCGGGGAGCTGTTTTTT.

This clonotype was seen only a few times. The chain employs TRBV5-5 and TRBJ1-4; D unresolved. Germline lookup yields CDR1 SGHKS and CDR2 YYEKEE (reference sequence). V was trimmed by 4 bases and J by 12 bases, leaving 16 bases between them. The CDR3 contains 13 residues. The CDR3 coding sequence is TGTGCCAGCAGCCCAGCTACCTATTACGAACTGTTTTTT. Encoded protein: CASSPATYYELFF.

This clonotype appeared many times. The chain joins TRBV7-2 to TRBJ1-1, with D tentatively TRBD1 (5 bases). The germline V gene encodes CDR1 SGHTA and CDR2 FQGNSA. V was pared by 5 bases and J by 4 bases, with 11 bases between. CDR3 size: 13 residues. The DNA for the CDR3 is TGTGCCAGCAGCCCGACGGGGACCACTGAAGCTTTCTTT. It specifies CASSPTGTTEAFF.

This clonotype was found many times. The V call is TRBV4-3, the J call TRBJ1-4; 8 nucleotides line up with TRBD1. Germline trimming cut 5 bases from V and 0 bases from J; bases unmatched to any gene: 8. The CDR3 has 17 amino acids. Germline V lookup: CDR1 LGHNA, CDR2 YSLEER. CDR3 nucleotide sequence: TGCGCCAGCAGCTCTCAGGGGGCGGGTGCAACTAATGAAAAACTGTTTTTT. This encodes CASSSQGAGATNEKLFF.

The CDR3 DNA sequence: TGTGCCAGCAGCTTTATACAGGGGGCGCCCGAAAACATTCAGTACTTC. Its translation: CASSFIQGAPENIQYF. The chain combines TRBV5-6 with TRBJ2-4; 9 nucleotides line up with TRBD1. Germline CDR1 is SGHDT and CDR2 is YYEEEE. The CDR3 is 16 amino acids. V was pared by 2 bases and J by 5 bases, with 8 bases of the junction left unmatched.

This clonotype was counted ten times or more. V and J are TRBV30 and TRBJ2-1; TRBD2 might be the D (6 bases). The CDR3 loop spans 11 amino acids. Per germline, CDR1 GTSNPN and CDR2 SVGIG (reference sequence). Trimming removed 5 bases at V and 14 bases at J, with 16 bases between. CDR3 in DNA: TGTGCCTGGGGAAAAGGCGGGGATAAGTTCTTC. Translation gives CAWGKGGDKFF.